The 12 T cell receptor beta chains below all came from one sample that was sequenced in a study of siplizumab effects on memory and regulatory T cells. Here immunoSEQ multiplex PCR was the method, and the copy in TCRdb shows in-frame clones only, minus some. Here the sample spans some 100,000 clones, less than 95% being singletons. Material: Tregs sorted from blood. The receptors were gathered from a human donor in good health.

This CDR3 reads CASSLRAAGANVLTF. As DNA, the CDR3 is TGTGCCAGCAGCTTAAGGGCTGCTGGGGCCAACGTCCTGACTTTC. The V and J genes are TRBV7-3 and TRBJ2-6; D is uncertain. V was clipped by 1 base and J by 2 bases, with 6 bases between them. The CDR3 length is 15 residues. Germline V gene data show CDR1 as SGHTA and CDR2 as FQGTGA.

V gene TRBV4-1 combines with J gene TRBJ2-1, with 7 nucleotides matching TRBD2. V lost 2 bases to trimming and J lost 4 bases; unmatched junction nucleotides: 5. Germline V CDR1 and CDR2: MGHRA, YSYEKL. The CDR3 is made up of 15 amino acids. In DNA form, the CDR3 reads TGCGCCAGCAGCCAAAGGACTAGTACGTACAATGAGCAGTTCTTC. This codes for CASSQRTSTYNEQFF.

The chain joins TRBV5-1 to TRBJ1-1; 7 nucleotides agree with TRBD1. With 0 bases clipped from V and 2 bases from J, the junction kept 10 bases outside the gene matches. Per germline, CDR1 SGHRS and CDR2 YFSETQ. The CDR3 totals 17 residues. The CDR3 spells CASSLVVPGTVNTEAFF. The CDR3 coding sequence is TGCGCCAGCAGCTTGGTTGTACCCGGGACAGTAAACACTGAAGCTTTCTTT.

The genes are TRBV5-6 and TRBJ1-2; D is ambiguous. V was shortened by 6 bases and J by 5 bases, with 20 bases between the two germline ends. This CDR3 spans 15 amino acids. Germline lookup yields CDR1 SGHDT and CDR2 YYEEEE. CDR3 sequence: CASTKKGGERYGYTF. CDR3 nucleotide sequence: TGTGCCAGCACCAAAAAGGGCGGGGAGAGGTATGGCTACACCTTC.

V gene TRBV10-3 combines with J gene TRBJ1-1; TRBD1 might be the D (6 bases). Per the germline V gene, CDR1 is ENHRY and CDR2 is SYGVKD. V was trimmed by 4 bases and J by 5 bases, leaving 11 bases between them. The CDR3 has 13 residues. The CDR3 region has the DNA TGTGCCATCAGTGGCAAGGGGGGGACTGAAGCTTTCTTT. Its translation is CAISGKGGTEAFF.

The chain joins TRBV20-1 to TRBJ2-7, with unresolved D. Germline CDR1 DFQATT, CDR2 SNEGSKA (reference sequence). The CDR3 totals 11 residues. V was trimmed by 7 bases and J by 0 bases, leaving 7 bases between them. CDR3 DNA sequence: TGCAGTGTTAGCAGCTCCTACGAGCAGTACTTC. Translating gives CSVSSSYEQYF.

The V call is TRBV28, the J call TRBJ2-5; D gene uncertain. The CDR3 runs 14 residues. V lost 3 bases and J 3 bases, leaving 11 bases between the germline ends. CDR1 is MDHEN and CDR2 is SYDVKM in the germline V gene. The CDR3 region has the DNA TGTGCCAGCAGTTTTCAGAGTAGAAAAGAGACCCAGTACTTC. This translates into CASSFQSRKETQYF.

The chain uses TRBV18 and TRBJ2-7, with unresolved D. This CDR3 contains 12 residues. Trimming took off 0 bases at V and 12 bases at J, with 12 bases between the two ends. Germline lookup yields CDR1 KGHSH and CDR2 LQKENI. The CDR3 spells CASSPPARPRYF. In nucleotides, the CDR3 is TGTGCCAGCTCACCACCTGCCCGACCAAGGTACTTC.

This CDR3 is CASSSIGTGDYFSGYTF. The CDR3 DNA reads as TGTGCCAGCAGCTCAATCGGGACAGGGGATTACTTCTCTGGCTACACCTTC. J is TRBJ1-2 and V is TRBV5-6, with 10 bases matching TRBD1. Germline trimming cut 3 bases from V and 7 bases from J; bases unmatched to any gene: 15. Germline V gene sequence: CDR1 SGHDT, CDR2 YYEEEE. CDR3 length: 17 residues.

The V and J genes are TRBV28 and TRBJ1-1; TRBD1 is a possible D gene (6 bases). CDR1 and CDR2 from the germline V gene are MDHEN and SYDVKM. CDR3 size: 13 residues. V was clipped by 8 bases and J by 11 bases, with 21 bases between them. CDR3 loop: CASQKGGGRRAFF. The CDR3, as DNA: TGTGCCAGCCAAAAAGGCGGGGGGCGGCGGGCTTTCTTT.

The genes are TRBV4-2 and TRBJ2-1, with a weak D call TRBD2 (5 bases). Trimming took off 1 base at V and 5 bases at J, with 12 bases between the two ends. The CDR3 contains 15 residues. CDR1 is LGHNA and CDR2 is YNFKEQ in the germline V gene. CDR3 DNA: TGTGCCAGCAGCCAAGGGGAGTTCGGCCACAATGAGCAGTTCTTC. This sequence encodes CASSQGEFGHNEQFF.

The rearrangement links TRBV5-1 to TRBJ2-3; no reliable D call. Germline CDR1 reads SGHRS; CDR2 reads YFSETQ. The CDR3 is 15 amino acids. V was clipped by 4 bases and J by 4 bases, with 16 bases between them. The CDR3 DNA sequence: TGCGCCAGCAGCCCTTTTCACCCTAAGCCAGATACGCAGTATTTT. Protein sequence: CASSPFHPKPDTQYF.